This record covers a single T cell receptor beta chain. Its antigen is unidentified. V lost 4 bases and J 6 bases, leaving 16 bases between the germline ends. Germline-derived CDR1 and CDR2 are SGHTA and FQGNSA. CDR3 length equals 14 residues. These data belong to a study of CD8 T cells in ankylosing spondylitis. General observations from the study: Before this, some motif variants had been reported in reactive arthritis synovial fluid and blood. Within ankylosing spondylitis blood, a TCR beta motif made up of fewer than ten highly homologous variants appeared to be characteristic. In ankylosing spondylitis patients, matched synovial fluid reportedly showed significant enrichment of disease-linked clones. CD8+ by phenotype, disease-linked clones were relatively rare in peripheral blood.

TCRdb reanalysed the 5' RACE reads using MiXCR and keeps one entry per CDR3 protein. The table lists a few hundred thousand distinct CDR3 sequences, around 20% of them singletons, with 3.5% in the top ten. Sequenced: blood, either unsorted or a sorted T cell fraction (not recorded which). The chain employs TRBV7-2 and TRBJ2-7; weak D call: TRBD2 (6 bases). This receptor was identified in a female donor with ankylosing spondylitis or in good health (not recorded which). CDR3 residues: CASSSSPTRAEQYF. CDR3 sequence (DNA): TGTGCCAGCAGCTCCTCCCCGACTAGAGCCGAGCAGTACTTC.